A single sample is the source of the 10 T cell receptor beta chains below, sequenced in a study of beta chain features in type 1 diabetes. The study's findings and limits: Within each of all four CD4+ subsets, Type 1 diabetes patients had TCRB CDR3s that were moderately but significantly shorter.

The isolated RNA, all of it, was reverse transcribed, so expressed TCRB transcripts were what got sequenced. The repertoire was sequenced with immunoSEQ multiplex PCR; TCRdb's copy has only in-frame clones and lacks some. The repertoire holds hundreds of thousands of clones, roughly an eighth seen once, with approximately 0.02% in the top ten. For these TCRs, the target antigens are not known. Material for sequencing was naive CD4+ T cells from blood. The receptors were sampled from a man aged 18 to 35 with type 1 diabetes.

V gene TRBV7-6 combines with J gene TRBJ2-5; 7 bases align to TRBD1. CDR1 is SGHVS and CDR2 is FNYEAQ in the germline V gene. The CDR3 extends over 12 amino acids. The trim removed 6 bases at V and 3 bases at J, leaving 1 base unmatched. The CDR3 spells CASSDREETQYF. CDR3 DNA: TGTGCCAGCAGTGACAGGGAAGAGACCCAGTACTTC.

This chain connects TRBV10-3 to TRBJ2-2, with D tentatively TRBD1 (5 bases). The germline V and J ends were trimmed by 3 bases and 3 bases, with 8 bases remaining between them. Germline V gene sequence: CDR1 ENHRY, CDR2 SYGVKD. This CDR3 is 14 amino acids long. The CDR3 loop reads CAISDRVDTGELFF. The CDR3 DNA sequence: TGTGCCATCAGTGACAGGGTTGACACCGGGGAGCTGTTTTTT.

The V and J genes are TRBV5-1 and TRBJ2-7; TRBD1 is a possible D gene (6 bases). The CDR3 sequence is 14 residues long. Germline V lookup: CDR1 SGHRS, CDR2 YFSETQ. The V and J ends lost 4 bases and 3 bases respectively, with 14 bases between them. The CDR3, as DNA: TGCGCCAGCAGCCTGGACAGCTTCAACTACGAGCAGTACTTC. Amino acid sequence: CASSLDSFNYEQYF.

This clone was counted only a few times. The chain joins TRBV7-2 to TRBJ1-1; D gene uncertain. This CDR3 region has 14 residues. The V end was cut by 0 bases, the J end by 1 base, with 6 bases between. Germline CDR1 reads SGHTA; CDR2 reads FQGNSA. In DNA, the CDR3 is TGTGCCAGCAGCTTAGCCCTAAAGAACACTGAAGCTTTCTTT. Its protein is CASSLALKNTEAFF. Together with reference TRBV7-2 and TRBJ1-1, the CDR3 gives the full variable domain: GAGVSQSPSNKVTEKGKDVELRCDPISGHTALYWYRQSLGQGLEFLIYFQGNSAPDKSGLPSDRFSAERTGGSVSTLTIQRTQQEDSAVYLCASSLALKNTEAFFGQGTRLTVV.

V gene TRBV7-3 combines with J gene TRBJ2-5, with D unclear. Per germline, CDR1 SGHTA and CDR2 FQGTGA. V lost 0 bases and J lost 1, with 9 bases in between. The CDR3 has 15 residues. The CDR3 nucleotides read TGTGCCAGCAGCTTAACGTCGGGTCCCCAAGAGACCCAGTACTTC. Its protein is CASSLTSGPQETQYF.

This clone was counted a few times. This chain connects TRBV28 to TRBJ2-2; TRBD2 is a possible D gene (6 bases). With 8 bases removed from V and 9 bases from J, the gap between germline ends came to 16 bases. This CDR3 has 13 residues. Germline loops: CDR1 MDHEN, CDR2 SYDVKM. In DNA form, the CDR3 reads TGTGCCAGCGGGTGGCGGGGCCCCAGGGAGCTGTTTTTT. This sequence encodes CASGWRGPRELFF.

This clone appeared a few times. This rearrangement joins TRBV30 to TRBJ2-5; unclear D gene. Trimming pared 2 bases from V and 4 bases from J, leaving 8 bases between. CDR1 and CDR2 from the germline V gene are GTSNPN and SVGIG (reference sequence). The CDR3 contains 12 residues. CDR3 sequence: CAWSRVGETQYF. CDR3 nucleotides: TGTGCCTGGAGTCGGGTAGGAGAGACCCAGTACTTC.

The sample holds a few counts of this clone. V is TRBV7-8 and J is TRBJ1-6; D not certain. Trimming stripped 1 base from V and 7 bases from J, with 11 bases between. Per germline, CDR1 SGHVS and CDR2 FQNEAQ. The CDR3 is 15 residues long. CDR3 in amino acids: CASSLGWLGNSPLHF. CDR3 coding DNA: TGTGCCAGCAGCTTAGGTTGGCTGGGGAATTCACCCCTCCACTTT.

This clone was seen more than once but under ten times. The DNA is left out, because the CDR3 cannot be placed on it with certainty; the CDR3 is given as TCRdb lists it. The chain combines TRBV6-1 with TRBJ2-1; the listed D gene, TRBD2, was not tested against the DNA. The CDR3 contains 15 residues when both ends are counted. Looked up from germline, CDR1 is MNHNS and CDR2 is SASEGT. The CDR3 here is CASSSSAGAYNEQFF.

This clone came up a few times. V gene TRBV7-9 combines with J gene TRBJ1-6; D call uncertain. The CDR3 covers 13 residues. V lost 5 bases, J lost 8 bases, and 10 bases lay in between. Germline V gene data show CDR1 as SEHNR and CDR2 as FQNEAQ (reference sequence). DNA of the CDR3: TGTGCCAGCAGCCCGAGACCGGATTCACCCCTCCACTTT. Translating it yields CASSPRPDSPLHF.